This TCR beta chain stems from a study of T cells in localized non-small cell lung cancer. Germline CDR1 reads LNHDA; CDR2 reads SQIVND (reference sequence). V was cut by 6 bases and J by 2 bases, with 17 bases left in between. The CDR3 length is 16 residues. Libraries were prepared by immunoSEQ multiplex PCR; TCRdb keeps only in-frame clonotypes and omits some of them. The repertoire holds over 30,000 clones, with 85% to 90% as singletons. In regard to this clone: The antigen remains unidentified.

General study findings and limits: A single tumor region was sequenced, leaving heterogeneity possible. A median of around 58 clones ranked among the top 100 in tumor appeared in adjacent lung. Tumor trailed uninvolved adjacent lung in T cell clonality, which peaked there.

The chain employs TRBV19 and TRBJ1-5; D uncertain. The source of this sequence is a male donor at least 60 years old with stage III lung adenocarcinoma. The specimen comprised peripheral blood, sampled before any cancer treatment. CDR3 coding DNA: TGTGCCAGTAGCCTTGAAAGAGGGCGAGGCAATCAGCCCCAGCATTTT. Translated: CASSLERGRGNQPQHF.